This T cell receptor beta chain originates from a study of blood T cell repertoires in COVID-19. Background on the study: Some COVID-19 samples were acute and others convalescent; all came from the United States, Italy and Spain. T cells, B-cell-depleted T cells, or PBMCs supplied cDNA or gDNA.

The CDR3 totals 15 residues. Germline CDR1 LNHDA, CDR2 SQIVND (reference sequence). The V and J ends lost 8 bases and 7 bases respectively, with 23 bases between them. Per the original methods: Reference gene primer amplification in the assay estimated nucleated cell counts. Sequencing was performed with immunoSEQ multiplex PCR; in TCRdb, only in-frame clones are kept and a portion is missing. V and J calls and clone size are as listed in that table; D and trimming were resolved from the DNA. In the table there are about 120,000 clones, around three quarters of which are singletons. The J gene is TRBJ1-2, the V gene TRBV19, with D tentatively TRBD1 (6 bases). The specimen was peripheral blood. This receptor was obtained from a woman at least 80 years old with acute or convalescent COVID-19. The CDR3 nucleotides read TGTGCCAGTTACAGGGAGGGGGTTAACTCGGGTGGCTACACCTTC. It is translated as CASYREGVNSGGYTF. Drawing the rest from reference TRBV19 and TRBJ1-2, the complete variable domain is DGGITQSPKYLFRKEGQNVTLSCEQNLNHDAMYWYRQDPGQGLRLIYYSQIVNDFQKGDIAEGYSVSREKKESFPLTVTSAQKNPTAFYLCASYREGVNSGGYTFGSGTRLTVV.